This T cell receptor (beta chain) came from a study of blood T cell repertoires in COVID-19. Study-wide context: The study drew acute and convalescent COVID-19 samples from the United States, Italy and Spain. T cells, B-cell-depleted T cells, or PBMCs supplied cDNA or gDNA.

Authors' methods: Reference gene primer amplification yielded estimated nucleated cell counts. Generated by immunoSEQ multiplex PCR, the TCRdb table keeps only in-frame clones and is missing some. V and J calls plus clone size are reproduced from that table; the DNA served to infer D and trimming. The table lists over 10,000 clones, almost 90% of them singletons. The CDR3 extends over 17 amino acids. The germline CDR1 and CDR2 sequences are MNHNY and SVGAGI (reference sequence). Trimming removed 5 bases at V and 0 bases at J, with 17 bases between. The material sequenced was peripheral blood. This chain connects TRBV6-6 to TRBJ1-5, with D maybe TRBD1 (6 bases). The receptor was derived from a human donor with active COVID-19. The donor label of this sample is uncertain. CDR3 region: CASSPSAGVYSNQPQHF. The CDR3 nucleotides read TGTGCCAGCAGTCCCTCCGCAGGGGTCTATAGCAATCAGCCCCAGCATTTT.